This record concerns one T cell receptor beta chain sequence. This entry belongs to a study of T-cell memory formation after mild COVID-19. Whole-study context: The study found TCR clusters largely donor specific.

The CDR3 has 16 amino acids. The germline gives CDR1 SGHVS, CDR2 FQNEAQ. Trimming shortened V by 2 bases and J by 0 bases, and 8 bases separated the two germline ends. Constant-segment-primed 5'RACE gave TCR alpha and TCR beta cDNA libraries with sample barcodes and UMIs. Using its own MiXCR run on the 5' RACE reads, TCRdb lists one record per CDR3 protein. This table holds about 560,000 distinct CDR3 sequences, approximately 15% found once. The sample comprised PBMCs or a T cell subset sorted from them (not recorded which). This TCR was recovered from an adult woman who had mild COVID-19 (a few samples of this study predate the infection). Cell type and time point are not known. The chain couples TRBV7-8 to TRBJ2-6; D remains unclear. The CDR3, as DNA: TGTGCCAGCAGCTTAATCTCCGGCTCTGGGGCCAACGTCCTGACTTTC. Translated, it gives CASSLISGSGANVLTF. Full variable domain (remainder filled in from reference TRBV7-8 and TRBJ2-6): GAGVSQSPRYKVAKRGQDVALRCDPISGHVSLFWYQQALGQGPEFLTYFQNEAQLDKSGLPSDRFFAERPEGSVSTLKIQRTQQEDSAVYLCASSLISGSGANVLTFGAGSRLTVL.